One and the same sample provided the 29 T cell receptor beta chains below, sequenced in a study of T cell responses to AZD1222 COVID-19 vaccine. Data came from immunoSEQ multiplex PCR; TCRdb stores just in-frame clones and leaves some out. The data hold about 120,000 clones, with roughly 90% observed a single time. The sequenced sample was peripheral blood, obtained on day 0 of AZD1222 vaccination. These receptors were obtained from an adult in good health.

The chain has TRBV5-6 and TRBJ1-1, with 7 bases matching TRBD1. After removal of 2 bases from V and 5 bases from J, the junction contained 6 bases not matched to a gene. Per the germline V gene, CDR1 is SGHDT and CDR2 is YYEEEE. There are 14 residues in the CDR3. In nucleotides, the CDR3 is TGTGCCAGCAGCTTCATACAGGGGAGGACTGAAGCTTTCTTT. Its translation: CASSFIQGRTEAFF. The whole variable domain, filled in from reference TRBV5-6 and TRBJ1-1, reads DAGVTQSPTHLIKTRGQQVTLRCSPKSGHDTVSWYQQALGQGPQFIFQYYEEEERQRGNFPDRFSGHQFPNYSSELNVNALLLGDSALYLCASSFIQGRTEAFFGQGTRLTVV.

The chain has TRBV12-3 or TRBV12-4 and TRBJ2-1; no clear D. Between the trimmed V and J ends, which lost 3 bases and 6 bases, there was a span of 6 bases. The CDR3 is 12 amino acids. The CDR3 here is CASSLGGNEQFF. CDR3 DNA: TGTGCCAGCAGTTTGGGTGGCAATGAGCAGTTCTTC.

The chain couples TRBV4-1 to TRBJ2-7; 10 nucleotides line up with TRBD2. The V and J ends lost 4 bases and 5 bases, in that order; junction bases with no gene match: 2. The CDR3 loop spans 13 amino acids. Germline CDR1 and CDR2: MGHRA and YSYEKL. CDR3 sequence (DNA): TGCGCCAGCAGCCTAGCGGGAGGAAACGAGCAGTACTTC. As protein: CASSLAGGNEQYF.

The gene calls are TRBV27 and TRBJ1-1; tentatively, D is TRBD1 (6 bases). V lost 3 bases to trimming and J lost 5 bases, with 10 bases between them. CDR3 size: 13 residues. CDR1 and CDR2 (germline): MNHEY, SMNVEV (reference sequence). The CDR3 is CASSFVQGTEAFF. As DNA, the CDR3 is TGTGCCAGCAGTTTCGTCCAGGGGACTGAAGCTTTCTTT.

This chain links TRBV5-1 with TRBJ2-7, with D possibly being TRBD2 (7 bases). The V gene lost 1 base and the J gene lost 1 base, with 12 bases spanning the gap. Per germline, CDR1 SGHRS and CDR2 YFSETQ. The CDR3 has 15 residues. CDR3 sequence (DNA): TGCGCCAGCAGCTTGACGGGGGGCACGTCCTACGAGCAGTACTTC. Amino acids: CASSLTGGTSYEQYF.

The chain links TRBV5-5 to TRBJ1-4; no clear D gene. V lost 4 bases, J lost 4 bases, and 17 bases lay in between. The CDR3 is made up of 16 amino acids. In germline, CDR1 is SGHKS, CDR2 YYEKEE (reference sequence). The CDR3 DNA follows: TGTGCCAGCAGCCATTCGAGTTCCCTATTTAATGAAAAACTGTTTTTT. It encodes CASSHSSSLFNEKLFF.

This clone has just one count. This chain joins TRBV29-1 and TRBJ1-6; the D gene is possibly TRBD1 (6 bases). CDR1 is SQVTM and CDR2 is ANQGSEA in the germline V gene. The CDR3 has 12 amino acids. V was clipped by 4 bases and J by 7 bases, with 8 bases between them. CDR3 residues: CSVADSNSPLHF. The CDR3 DNA reads TGCAGCGTTGCGGACAGCAATTCACCCCTCCACTTT.

The CDR3 DNA is TGCGCCAGCAGCCAGGAATTCGAAAAACTGTTTTTT. This sequence encodes CASSQEFEKLFF. The rearrangement links TRBV4-1 to TRBJ1-4; D remains ambiguous. Germline V CDR1 and CDR2: MGHRA, YSYEKL. The CDR3 extends over 12 amino acids. The V and J ends lost 3 bases and 8 bases respectively, with 7 bases between them.

The chain links TRBV9 to TRBJ1-2; D is possibly TRBD1 (5 bases). This CDR3 is built from 15 residues. Germline V lookup: CDR1 SGDLS, CDR2 YYNGEE. Trimming pared 3 bases from V and 0 bases from J, leaving 12 bases between. The CDR3 sequence is CASSGNLGANYGYTF. The CDR3 DNA reads TGTGCCAGCAGCGGCAATCTGGGGGCTAACTATGGCTACACCTTC.

This sequence joins TRBV15 and TRBJ1-1; maybe TRBD1 (6 bases). The germline gives CDR1 LNHNV, CDR2 YYDKDF (reference sequence). V shed 4 bases and J shed 4 bases, with 16 bases lying between them. This CDR3 region has 15 residues. The CDR3 region has the DNA TGTGCCACCAGCATATCACAGGGAAGGGGCACTGAAGCTTTCTTT. Residues: CATSISQGRGTEAFF.

J is TRBJ1-1 and V is TRBV5-1; no reliable D call. With 0 bases removed from V and 0 bases from J, the gap between germline ends came to 15 bases. There are 17 residues in the CDR3. CDR1 SGHRS and CDR2 YFSETQ come from the germline V gene. The CDR3 spells CASSLVPGASLNTEAFF. CDR3 sequence (DNA): TGCGCCAGCAGCTTGGTGCCGGGTGCGAGTCTGAACACTGAAGCTTTCTTT.

The chain combines TRBV18 with TRBJ1-4; 7 bases agree with TRBD1. CDR1 and CDR2 from the germline V gene are KGHSH and LQKENI. The CDR3 loop spans 15 amino acids. Trimming removed 10 bases from V and 0 bases from J; junction bases left unmatched: 8. The CDR3 DNA reads TGTGCCACCACGGACAGGCCTTCAACTAATGAAAAACTGTTTTTT. It yields the protein CATTDRPSTNEKLFF.

The J gene is TRBJ1-5, the V gene TRBV10-3, with TRBD1 identical over 8 bases. The trim removed 7 bases at V and 0 bases at J, leaving 11 bases unmatched. Looked up from germline, CDR1 is ENHRY and CDR2 is SYGVKD. The CDR3 totals 17 residues. CDR3 in DNA: TGTGCCATCAACACGGGACAGGACGATTATAGCAATCAGCCCCAGCATTTT. Translated: CAINTGQDDYSNQPQHF.

This chain uses TRBV28 with TRBJ2-1, with D unresolved. The germline CDR1 and CDR2 sequences are MDHEN and SYDVKM. V was pared by 6 bases and J by 0 bases, with 12 bases between. The CDR3 extends over 15 amino acids. In nucleotides, the CDR3 is TGTGCCAGCAGCTCCTCACAGCTCTCCTACAATGAGCAGTTCTTC. Its translation is CASSSSQLSYNEQFF.

V gene TRBV30 combines with J gene TRBJ1-1; D uncertain. V was clipped by 0 bases and J by 1 base, with 9 bases between them. Germline V gene lookup returns CDR1 GTSNPN and CDR2 SVGIG (reference sequence). The CDR3 contains 14 residues. As DNA, the CDR3 is TGTGCCTGGAGTGTAAATATCGGGAACACTGAAGCTTTCTTT. Protein sequence: CAWSVNIGNTEAFF.

V is TRBV15 and J is TRBJ1-2, with D unclear. Germline V gene sequence: CDR1 LNHNV, CDR2 YYDKDF (reference sequence). V was trimmed by 1 base and J by 7 bases, leaving 16 bases between them. This CDR3 spans 15 amino acids. Written as DNA, the CDR3 is TGTGCCACCAGCAGAGGTGGGCAGAGAATAGGTGGCTACACCTTC. It codes for CATSRGGQRIGGYTF.

The chain is built from TRBV19 and TRBJ1-3; unclear D gene. The germline gives CDR1 LNHDA, CDR2 SQIVND (reference sequence). The CDR3 has 16 residues. The V gene lost 3 bases and the J gene lost 0 bases, with 12 bases spanning the gap. The CDR3 bases are TGTGCCAGTAGTATCCCTGGACTGAGCTCTGGAAACACCATATATTTT. This sequence encodes CASSIPGLSSGNTIYF.

The V and J genes are TRBV5-5 and TRBJ2-2; D is uncertain. The germline gives CDR1 SGHKS, CDR2 YYEKEE (reference sequence). Trimming left V 3 bases short and J 5 bases short, with 11 bases between. This CDR3 spans 14 amino acids. The CDR3 is CASSSPSYTGELFF. The CDR3, as DNA: TGTGCCAGCAGCTCCCCCAGCTATACCGGGGAGCTGTTTTTT.

The gene calls are TRBV3-1 (or the pseudogene TRBV3-2) and TRBJ1-2; D uncertain. Germline lookup yields CDR1 LGHDT and CDR2 YNNKEL (reference sequence). Trimming shortened V by 3 bases and J by 7 bases, and 18 bases separated the two germline ends. The CDR3 is 15 amino acids. CDR3 sequence (DNA): TGTGCCAGCAGCCAGGGTTTTAGGGCGGGTTTTGGCTACACCTTC. This translates into CASSQGFRAGFGYTF.

The CDR3: CASSQDRGASHQETQYF. In nucleotides, the CDR3 is TGCGCCAGCAGCCAAGATAGAGGGGCTAGCCACCAAGAGACCCAGTACTTC. The V call is TRBV4-1, the J call TRBJ2-5, with D perhaps TRBD1 or TRBD2 (5 bases each). From germline, CDR1 is MGHRA and CDR2 YSYEKL. Trimming removed 0 bases at V and 0 bases at J, with 14 bases between. The CDR3 runs 17 residues.

The chain couples TRBV2 to TRBJ1-2; a possible D gene is TRBD1 (6 bases). The V end was cut by 8 bases, the J end by 8 bases, with 15 bases between. Germline V gives CDR1 SNHLY, CDR2 FYNNEI. This CDR3 has 12 residues. CDR3 sequence: CASLGGSLGYTF. The CDR3 region has the DNA TGTGCCAGCTTGGGGGGCTCCCTCGGCTACACCTTC.

V gene TRBV11-3 combines with J gene TRBJ1-1; 8 bases are a match to TRBD1. CDR1 SGHNT and CDR2 YENEEA come from the germline V gene. This CDR3 is built from 12 residues. After removal of 6 bases from V and 8 bases from J, the junction contained 5 bases not matched to a gene. The CDR3 loop is CASSFDRGEAFF. The CDR3 DNA follows: TGTGCCAGCAGTTTCGACAGGGGCGAAGCTTTCTTT. Using reference TRBV11-3 and TRBJ1-1 for the parts outside the CDR3, the full variable domain is EAGVVQSPRYKIIEKKQPVAFWCNPISGHNTLYWYLQNLGQGPELLIRYENEEAVDDSQLPKDRFSAERLKGVDSTLKIQPAELGDSAVYLCASSFDRGEAFFGQGTRLTVV.

The chain carries TRBV7-6 and TRBJ1-1; unclear D gene. Germline V CDR1 and CDR2: SGHVS, FNYEAQ. This CDR3 region has 15 residues. Trimming removed 1 base from V and 0 bases from J, with 9 bases in between. CDR3 coding DNA: TGTGCCAGCAGCTTAGTTGCGGGGTTGAACACTGAAGCTTTCTTT. Translated: CASSLVAGLNTEAFF.

The chain uses TRBV18 and TRBJ1-2; D is unclear. Trimming took off 2 bases at V and 3 bases at J, with 7 bases between the two ends. Germline loops: CDR1 KGHSH, CDR2 LQKENI. CDR3 length: 13 amino acids. CDR3 amino acids: CASSPGEYYGYTF. The CDR3 DNA reads TGTGCCAGCTCACCAGGAGAGTACTATGGCTACACCTTC.

The chain couples TRBV7-9 to TRBJ1-4, with D tentatively TRBD1 (6 bases). Per germline, CDR1 SEHNR and CDR2 FQNEAQ (reference sequence). V was clipped by 8 bases and J by 3 bases, with 19 bases between them. This CDR3 is 16 amino acids long. The CDR3 DNA reads TGTGCCAGCTCACGTCTTAGGGGGTCGGCTAATGAAAAACTGTTTTTT. It yields the protein CASSRLRGSANEKLFF.

The count of this clone is one. V gene TRBV7-2 combines with J gene TRBJ2-1, with a possible D match to TRBD1 (6 bases). The CDR3 totals 16 residues. Germline V lookup: CDR1 SGHTA, CDR2 FQGNSA. V was shortened by 1 base and J by 7 bases, with 17 bases between the two germline ends. CDR3 loop: CASSLEVAGVRNEQFF. CDR3 nucleotide sequence: TGTGCCAGCAGCTTAGAAGTCGCAGGGGTAAGGAATGAGCAGTTCTTC.

V and J are TRBV19 and TRBJ2-5; 8 nucleotides agree with TRBD1. CDR3 length equals 14 residues. The germline V gene has CDR1 LNHDA and CDR2 SQIVND (reference sequence). The trim removed 3 bases at V and 5 bases at J, leaving 5 bases unmatched. CDR3 loop: CASSMDREEETQYF. The DNA for the CDR3 is TGTGCCAGTAGTATGGACAGGGAGGAGGAGACCCAGTACTTC.

The chain links TRBV21-1 to TRBJ1-1; TRBD1 is the table's D call, not checked against the DNA. TRBV21-1 is assigned pseudogene status. The CDR3 loop spans 15 amino acids. The chain's CDR3 is CASSETLDRDTEAFF. The CDR3 DNA is TGTGCCAGCAGCGAGACTTTAGACAGGGACACTGAAGCTTTCTTT.

The chain employs TRBV5-4 and TRBJ2-1, with 12 bases fitting TRBD2. Trimming removed 0 bases from V and 4 bases from J; junction bases left unmatched: 5. The CDR3 has 17 residues. Germline lookup yields CDR1 SGHNT and CDR2 YYREEE (reference sequence). The CDR3, as DNA: TGTGCCAGCAGCTTGGACGGGACTAGCGGGCCTTACAATGAGCAGTTCTTC. It encodes CASSLDGTSGPYNEQFF.